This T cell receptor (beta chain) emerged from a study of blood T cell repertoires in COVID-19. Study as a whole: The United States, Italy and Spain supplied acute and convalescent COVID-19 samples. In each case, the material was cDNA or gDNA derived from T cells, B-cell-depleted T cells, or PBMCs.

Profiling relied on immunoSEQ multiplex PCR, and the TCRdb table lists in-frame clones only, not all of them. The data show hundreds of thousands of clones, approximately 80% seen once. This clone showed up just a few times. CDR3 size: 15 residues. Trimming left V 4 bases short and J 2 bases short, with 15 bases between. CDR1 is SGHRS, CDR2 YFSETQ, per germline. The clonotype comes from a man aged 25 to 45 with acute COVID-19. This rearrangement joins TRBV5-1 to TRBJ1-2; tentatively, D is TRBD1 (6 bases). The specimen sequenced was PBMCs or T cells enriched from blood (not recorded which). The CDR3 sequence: CASSRDRSGNYGYTF. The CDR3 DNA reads TGCGCCAGCAGCCGAGACAGGAGTGGAAACTATGGCTACACCTTC.